The rows below give T cell receptor beta chains drawn from one sample of a study of T cell responses to AZD1222 COVID-19 vaccine. The table came from immunoSEQ multiplex PCR; TCRdb's copy has only in-frame clones and leaves some out. This table holds 170,000 or so clones, around 92% found once. Material: peripheral blood, obtained on day 0 of AZD1222 vaccination. All receptors derive from an adult in good health. Both conserved end residues are part of each CDR3. D genes are given only for firm matches. The size field is filled for only some rows; it gives once, few, many or a size class.

CDR3nt: TGTGCCACCAGCAGACCGGGACAGGTGGTGGTTCAGCCCCAGCATTTT
CDR3aa: CATSRPGQVVVQPQHF
j_gene: TRBJ1-5
d_gene: TRBD1
abundance: .
v_gene: TRBV15

CDR3nt: TGTGCCAGTAGATCTCACGTGGCAAGGGTTGGGATGGTCCTCCACTTT
CDR3aa: CASRSHVARVGMVLHF
j_gene: TRBJ1-6
d_gene: .
abundance: .
v_gene: TRBV19

CDR3nt: TGTGCCAGCAGCTCCCCCGAGGAGGGGCGGTCACCCCTCCACTTT
CDR3aa: CASSSPEEGRSPLHF
j_gene: TRBJ1-6
d_gene: .
abundance: .
v_gene: TRBV5-4

CDR3nt: TGCAGTGCTAGTCGGTTAGGGTCCGCCGATACGCAGTATTTT
CDR3aa: CSASRLGSADTQYF
j_gene: TRBJ2-3
d_gene: .
abundance: once
v_gene: TRBV20-1

CDR3nt: TGTGCCAGCAGCTTAGCCCAAGATCAGCCCCAGCATTTT
CDR3aa: CASSLAQDQPQHF
j_gene: TRBJ1-5
d_gene: .
abundance: .
v_gene: TRBV11-2

CDR3nt: TGCGCCAGCACGTTTGCGAACGGCAATGAGCAGTTCTTC
CDR3aa: CASTFANGNEQFF
j_gene: TRBJ2-1
d_gene: .
abundance: .
v_gene: TRBV5-1

CDR3nt: TGTGCCAGCAGCCCAGGGGTCACAGATACGCAGTATTTT
CDR3aa: CASSPGVTDTQYF
j_gene: TRBJ2-3
d_gene: .
abundance: .
v_gene: TRBV7-2

CDR3nt: TGTGCCAGCTCACCACCGTTCAGGGCTGGAAACACCATATATTTT
CDR3aa: CASSPPFRAGNTIYF
j_gene: TRBJ1-3
d_gene: .
abundance: .
v_gene: TRBV18

CDR3nt: TGTGCCAGCAGCCCCTTCCCGTCTGGCCGCGGAGAGACCCAGTACTTC
CDR3aa: CASSPFPSGRGETQYF
j_gene: TRBJ2-5
d_gene: .
abundance: .
v_gene: TRBV7-9

CDR3nt: TGTGCCAGCAGCCCCATGGGGCAGCCCCAGCATTTT
CDR3aa: CASSPMGQPQHF
j_gene: TRBJ1-5
d_gene: .
abundance: .
v_gene: TRBV2

CDR3nt: TGCGCCAGCAGCTTGGTCGACGGCCCGGGCACTGAAGCTTTCTTT
CDR3aa: CASSLVDGPGTEAFF
j_gene: TRBJ1-1
d_gene: .
abundance: .
v_gene: TRBV5-1

CDR3nt: TGTGCCAGCAGGGAATCAGGGAAATCTGGAAACACCATATATTTT
CDR3aa: CASRESGKSGNTIYF
j_gene: TRBJ1-3
d_gene: .
abundance: .
v_gene: TRBV14